This TCR beta chain derives from a study of CD8 T cell repertoires and HIV-1 epitope variants. Turning to the study itself: T cells were stimulated with Twenty-five Gag and Nef peptides separately. Control wells had CMV/EBV/flu peptides, negative Ebola AY9, or no peptide. Epitopes were three Gag families plus Nef HW9 and YT9. Separate from the cultures, 1M uncultured T cells served as baseline.

Assay: immunoSEQ multiplex PCR; the TCRdb copy retains only in-frame clones and omits some. This sample has fewer than 6,500 clones, with less than 70% found just once. This CDR3 region has 15 residues. V dropped 6 bases and J dropped 3; count of bases not matched to a gene: 8. CDR1 is MNHEY and CDR2 is SMNVEV in the germline V gene (reference sequence). This clone is judged medium-sized. Its antigen is not identified. This clonotype was obtained from a male donor with HIV. Sequencing was performed on cultured CD8+ T cells derived from PBMCs. The rearrangement joins TRBV27 to TRBJ1-2; the match to TRBD1 covers 9 bases. The CDR3 coding sequence is TGTGCCAGCAGGAGTGGACAGGGGCGTGACTATGGCTACACCTTC. It is translated as CASRSGQGRDYGYTF.